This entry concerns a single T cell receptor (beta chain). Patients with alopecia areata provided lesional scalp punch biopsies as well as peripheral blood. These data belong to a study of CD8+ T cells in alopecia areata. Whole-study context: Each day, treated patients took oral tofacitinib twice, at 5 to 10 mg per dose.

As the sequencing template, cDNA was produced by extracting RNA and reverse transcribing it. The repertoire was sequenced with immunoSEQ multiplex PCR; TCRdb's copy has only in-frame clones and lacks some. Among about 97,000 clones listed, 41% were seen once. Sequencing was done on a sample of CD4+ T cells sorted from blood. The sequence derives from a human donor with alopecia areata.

The CDR3 region is CASSLGLSGEVYEQYF. CDR3 coding DNA: TGTGCCAGCAGCTTAGGTTTGTCAGGGGAAGTTTACGAGCAGTACTTC. This sequence joins TRBV7-2 and TRBJ2-7; D may be TRBD1 (6 bases). CDR1 SGHTA and CDR2 FQGNSA come from the germline V gene. The CDR3 is 16 residues long. V lost 1 base to trimming and J lost 4 bases, with 17 bases between them. Drawing the rest from reference TRBV7-2 and TRBJ2-7, the complete variable domain is GAGVSQSPSNKVTEKGKDVELRCDPISGHTALYWYRQSLGQGLEFLIYFQGNSAPDKSGLPSDRFSAERTGGSVSTLTIQRTQQEDSAVYLCASSLGLSGEVYEQYFGPGTRLTVT.